This entry is about one T cell receptor beta chain. Its antigen remains unidentified. Using immunoSEQ multiplex PCR, the repertoire was profiled, and TCRdb retains in-frame clones only, with some absent. The data show 65,000 to 75,000 clones, 85% to 95% seen once. The CDR3 is 15 amino acids. Germline CDR1 SGHRS, CDR2 YFSETQ. The ends were cut back, 4 bases at V and 3 bases at J, with 17 bases in the middle. The data were obtained in a study of T cell clonotyping in hematopoietic cell transplantation. General study findings and limits: No sorting was done, leaving CD4 and CD8 contributions mixed.

This receptor was taken from a man aged 50 to 59 in good health. Some clones in this sample may be carry-over from other donors' samples. Sequenced material: peripheral blood mononuclear cells. The V gene is TRBV5-1, the J gene TRBJ2-7; possible D gene TRBD2, 6 bases. The CDR3 sequence: CASSPGTAINYEQYF. The CDR3 nucleotides read TGCGCCAGCAGCCCCGGGACTGCAATTAACTACGAGCAGTACTTC.